The 5 T cell receptor beta chains below all came from one sample that was sequenced in a study of CD8+ T cells in alopecia areata. RNA extraction was followed by reverse transcription into cDNA, which acted as the sequencing template. Repertoires were generated with immunoSEQ multiplex PCR, while TCRdb's copy carries only in-frame clones and drops some. In the table there are about 190,000 clones, 45% to 65% of which are singletons. This sample's treatment: oral pan-JAK inhibitor, 5-10 mg twice daily. This specimen was CD4+ T cells sorted from blood, taken at week 4, from a patient treated with tofacitinib. These receptors were taken from a human donor with alopecia areata.

This clone appeared once. V usage is TRBV30 and J usage is TRBJ1-5; D is unclear. Germline CDR1 and CDR2: GTSNPN and SVGIG (reference sequence). V lost 3 bases, J lost 2 bases, and 14 bases lay in between. CDR3 length: 15 amino acids. Here the CDR3 reads CAWRGIEAGNQPQHF. The CDR3 nucleotides are TGTGCCTGGAGGGGAATAGAGGCGGGCAATCAGCCCCAGCATTTT.

This clone was counted a few times. The chain carries TRBV7-2 and TRBJ2-3; 8 bases match TRBD1. This CDR3 has 14 residues. CDR1 and CDR2 from the germline V gene are SGHTA and FQGNSA. Trimming removed 4 bases from V and 10 bases from J; junction bases left unmatched: 10. CDR3 loop: CASSSGQVYMAQYF. Here the CDR3 DNA reads TGTGCCAGCAGCTCGGGACAGGTCTACATGGCGCAGTATTTT.

This clone was seen just once. This rearrangement joins TRBV5-6 to TRBJ2-7; D not certain. The V gene lost 0 bases and the J gene lost 9 bases, with 13 bases spanning the gap. The CDR3 spans 13 residues. Germline CDR1 is SGHDT and CDR2 is YYEEEE. The chain's CDR3 is CASSLAAELGQYF. The CDR3 coding sequence is TGTGCCAGCAGCTTGGCGGCAGAACTTGGGCAGTACTTC.

This clone has a handful of counts. This chain joins TRBV4-3 and TRBJ2-1; maybe TRBD2 (6 bases). V was pared by 1 base and J by 9 bases, with 16 bases between. Germline V gene data show CDR1 as LGHNA and CDR2 as YSLEER. The CDR3 spans 15 residues. The CDR3 spells CASSQVAREYVEQFF. The CDR3 DNA reads as TGCGCCAGCAGCCAAGTGGCTCGGGAGTATGTTGAGCAGTTCTTC.

The chain is built from TRBV30 and TRBJ2-2; 7 nucleotides align to TRBD2. Germline V gene lookup returns CDR1 GTSNPN and CDR2 SVGIG (reference sequence). Unmatched junction bases numbered 2, after V lost 5 bases and J lost 5 bases. The CDR3 spans 12 residues. CDR3 amino acids: CAWGRVTGELFF. As DNA, the CDR3 is TGTGCCTGGGGGAGGGTGACCGGGGAGCTGTTTTTT.